Listed here is a single T cell receptor (beta chain). This clonotype was seen a single time. Its antigen is not yet known. One base away there is no much larger clone; base qualities are not given. One read represents weak support. This record comes from a study of CD8 T cells in Susac syndrome (dated 2019 in TCRdb). Study-level background: Of the Susac syndrome patients who were sequenced, roughly 8 were in clinical remission while about 6 had clinically active disease. At the time of blood withdrawal, Susac syndrome patients were either therapy-naive, taking corticosteroids (with some also receiving IVIg), or on IVIg alone. The study used repertoire sequencing to test whether antigen drove CD8+ T cell activation and differentiation in Susac syndrome.

RNA was extracted with the RNeasy kit and 0.5 to 1 ug was reverse transcribed using random hexamers. The immunoSEQ multiplex PCR assay, covering 54 Vbeta and 13 Jbeta segments, was used to amplify TCR beta CDR3 regions. Bias from PCR amplification was corrected by using a synthetic template baseline for primer optimization and for computational correction. In the paper's pipeline: Reads were annotated to V, D and J genes according to IMGT and were analyzed with immunoSEQ Analyzer, with only productive sequences retained. Clonality was calculated as one minus the Shannon entropy normalized by log2 of the number of productive unique sequences. For each patient and control, public and private clones were evaluated among the 100 most prevalent clones. A clone was defined as Susac-specific if it was absent from the healthy and MS cohorts, from about a thousand published viral clones and from other ImmuneACCESS disease sequences. TCRdb applied fastp at Q25 and MiXCR to the public reads, then kept only in-frame beta chains. Every distinct CDR3 protein forms one entry, paired with its most common genes and DNA. TCRdb assigned the V and J calls; the authors' analysis was not used. The sample table lists over 150,000 distinct CDR3 sequences, roughly 94% of them with a count of one. 0.099% of the sample goes to the ten largest clones.

Broader findings and caveats from the paper: The TCR sequencing and HLA analysis was acknowledged to have included a relatively small number of individuals. No clonal expansion was detected in the CD4+ T cell repertoire of Susac syndrome patients.

Peripheral blood CD8+ and CD4+ T cells from healthy donors, Susac syndrome patients and multiple sclerosis patients were profiled using high-throughput TCR beta sequencing. The Susac syndrome patients fulfilled recently defined diagnostic criteria for either definite or probable disease. Bulk CD8+ and CD4+ T cells were purified magnetically by negative isolation, whereas CD8+ TEMRA cells were enriched by FACS. Blood was drawn into EDTA tubes, processed within 24 hours, and PBMCs were isolated by density gradient centrifugation. PBMCs intended for TCR sequencing were cryopreserved in liquid nitrogen and thawed later in a water bath at 37 degrees C. The sorted or isolated CD4+, CD8+ and CD8+ TEMRA cells had a purity of 90% or higher. Relative to germline, V is missing 0 bases and J is missing 7 bases, with 3 bases of the junction outside any gene match. CDR3 length: 15 amino acids, cysteine to phenylalanine. The read is trimmed to its CDR3 DNA, 45 bases read in frame from base 1. Sequences SGHDT (CDR1) and YYEEEE (CDR2) are obtained from the germline V gene.

The source is a human donor with Susac syndrome. Material: CD4+ T cells from PBMCs. The sequence links TRBV5-6 to TRBJ1-6; 8 bases in the middle match TRBD1. In nucleotides, the sequence is TGTGCCAGCAGCTTGGGGACAGGGAAGAATTCACCCCTCCACTTT. Its protein reads: CASSLGTGKNSPLHF.